This TCR beta chain is drawn from a study of blood T cell repertoires in COVID-19. Study details: There were acute and convalescent COVID-19 samples, and they came from the United States, Italy and Spain.

Only one count was recorded for this clone. The authors' processing: Amplified reference gene primers provided the basis for estimating nucleated cell counts. The protocol was immunoSEQ multiplex PCR, while the TCRdb copy is restricted to in-frame clones and leaves out a portion. Clone size and V and J calls were adopted from that table, with D and trimming inferred from the DNA. The sample has approximately 68,000 clones, roughly 82% seen once. The V gene's germline CDR1 is ENHRY and CDR2 SYGVKD. With 6 bases removed from V and 0 bases from J, the gap between germline ends came to 11 bases. There are 14 residues in the CDR3.

This chain links TRBV10-3 with TRBJ1-1; D might be TRBD1 (6 bases). The source material was peripheral blood. This receptor was taken from a man older than 75 with active COVID-19. CDR3 in amino acids: CAIRTGTMNTEAFF. CDR3 sequence (DNA): TGTGCCATCAGGACCGGGACAATGAACACTGAAGCTTTCTTT.